The 10 T cell receptor beta chains below were found in one sample sequenced in a study of blood T cell repertoires in COVID-19. The assay was immunoSEQ multiplex PCR, and TCRdb's table has in-frame clones only and misses some. Here the sample spans about 53,000 clones, around 87% being singletons. Sequencing was performed on peripheral blood. These receptors all stem from a man between 50 and 59 years old with acute or convalescent COVID-19.

This clone was picked up one time. The chain uses TRBV6-1 and TRBJ2-5; D not resolved. The CDR3 is 13 residues long. CDR1 and CDR2 from the germline V gene are MNHNS and SASEGT. Trimming removed 0 bases from V and 1 base from J, with 3 bases in between. CDR3 sequence: CASSEAAQETQYF. The CDR3 DNA sequence: TGTGCCAGCAGTGAAGCGGCCCAAGAGACCCAGTACTTC.

DNA for the CDR3: TGTGCCACCAGCGGACAACAGAATCAGCCCCAGCATTTT. This translates into CATSGQQNQPQHF. V usage is TRBV15 and J usage is TRBJ1-5; TRBD1 might be the D (5 bases). V lost 5 bases and J lost 4, with 9 bases in between. There are 13 residues in the CDR3. Germline CDR1 is LNHNV and CDR2 is YYDKDF (reference sequence).

The chain links TRBV6-5 to TRBJ2-7, with 8 bases fitting TRBD2. Germline V gene sequence: CDR1 MNHEY, CDR2 SVGAGI. This CDR3 is built from 15 residues. Trimming removed 5 bases from V and 6 bases from J; junction bases left unmatched: 12. CDR3: CASSRRGLVGFEQYF. The CDR3 nucleotides read TGTGCCAGCAGTAGACGGGGACTAGTGGGGTTCGAGCAGTACTTC.

V and J are TRBV5-1 and TRBJ2-7; no clear D gene. From germline, CDR1 is SGHRS and CDR2 YFSETQ. There are 15 residues in the CDR3. Trimming removed 0 bases from V and 3 bases from J, with 13 bases in between. The chain's CDR3 is CASSLAPGYLYEQYF. CDR3 coding DNA: TGCGCCAGCAGCTTGGCCCCAGGATACCTCTACGAGCAGTACTTC.

The V gene is TRBV28, the J gene TRBJ2-5; 12 nucleotides agree with TRBD2. Germline V gene sequence: CDR1 MDHEN, CDR2 SYDVKM. The CDR3 is made up of 16 amino acids. V lost 3 bases, J lost 1 base, and 3 bases stayed unmatched. The CDR3 sequence is CASSFALAGGQETQYF. CDR3 nucleotide sequence: TGTGCCAGCAGTTTTGCACTAGCGGGGGGCCAAGAGACCCAGTACTTC.

The chain links TRBV5-1 to TRBJ2-5; tentatively, D is TRBD2 (6 bases). This CDR3 has 15 residues. Trimming left V 4 bases short and J 2 bases short, with 15 bases between. Germline V gene sequence: CDR1 SGHRS, CDR2 YFSETQ. The CDR3 DNA reads TGCGCCAGCAGCCCCGCCACTGGGACTCAAGAGACCCAGTACTTC. It is translated as CASSPATGTQETQYF.

This clone was detected a few times. The chain combines TRBV7-8 with TRBJ1-2; D ambiguous. CDR3 length equals 14 residues. Germline CDR1 is SGHVS and CDR2 is FQNEAQ. V was clipped by 5 bases and J by 0 bases, with 10 bases between them. CDR3 region: CASSPTSANYGYTF. CDR3 nucleotide sequence: TGTGCCAGCAGCCCCACGTCAGCTAACTATGGCTACACCTTC.

The rearrangement joins TRBV27 to TRBJ1-1; D call uncertain. This CDR3 is 14 amino acids long. V lost 1 base and J lost 5, with 11 bases in between. The V gene's germline CDR1 is MNHEY and CDR2 SMNVEV (reference sequence). CDR3 sequence: CASSLFDEGTEAFF. The CDR3 coding sequence is TGTGCCAGCAGTTTATTTGACGAGGGTACTGAAGCTTTCTTT.

V gene TRBV5-1 combines with J gene TRBJ1-2, with D hard to call. Looked up from germline, CDR1 is SGHRS and CDR2 is YFSETQ. Trimming removed 0 bases at V and 2 bases at J, with 5 bases between. CDR3 length equals 13 residues. CDR3 sequence reads: CASSLAGNYGYTF. As DNA, the CDR3 is TGCGCCAGCAGCTTGGCGGGGAACTATGGCTACACCTTC.

This chain joins TRBV11-2 and TRBJ1-2; D may be TRBD1 (6 bases). V gave up 1 base and J gave up 4 bases, with 10 bases separating them. This CDR3 comprises 14 residues. Looked up from germline, CDR1 is SGHAT and CDR2 is FQNNGV. CDR3 DNA: TGTGCCAGCAGCTTAGGAAGGGGGACCTATGGCTACACCTTC. Translated, it gives CASSLGRGTYGYTF.